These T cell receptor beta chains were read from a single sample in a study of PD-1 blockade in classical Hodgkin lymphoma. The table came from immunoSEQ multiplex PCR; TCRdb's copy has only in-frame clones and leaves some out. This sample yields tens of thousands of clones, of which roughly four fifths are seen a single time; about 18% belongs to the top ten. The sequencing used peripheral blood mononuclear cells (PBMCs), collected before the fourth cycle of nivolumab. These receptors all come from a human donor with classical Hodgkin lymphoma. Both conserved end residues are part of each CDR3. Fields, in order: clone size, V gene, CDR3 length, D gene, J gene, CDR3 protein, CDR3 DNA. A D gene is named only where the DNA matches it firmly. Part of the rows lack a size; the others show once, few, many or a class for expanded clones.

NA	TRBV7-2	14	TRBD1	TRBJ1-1	CASSVTGGSPEAFF	TGTGCCAGCAGCGTAACAGGGGGGAGCCCTGAAGCTTTCTTT
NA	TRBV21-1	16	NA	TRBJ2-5	CASSNLDILYQETQYF	TGTGCCAGCAGCAATTTAGATATACTTTACCAAGAGACCCAGTACTTC
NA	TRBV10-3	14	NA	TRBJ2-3	CAIRGRDTEDTQYF	TGTGCCATTCGCGGCCGGGACACCGAGGATACGCAGTATTTT
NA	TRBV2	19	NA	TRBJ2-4	CASIGLRGRDPLGKNIQYF	TGTGCCAGCATCGGGCTAAGGGGGAGAGACCCCTTGGGCAAAAACATTCAGTACTTC
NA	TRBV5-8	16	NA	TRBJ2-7	CASSSFRMDRPYEQYF	TGTGCCAGCAGCTCATTTAGAATGGACAGACCCTACGAGCAGTACTTC
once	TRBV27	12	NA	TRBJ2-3	CASRGNANTQYF	TGTGCCAGCAGGGGAAACGCTAATACGCAGTATTTT
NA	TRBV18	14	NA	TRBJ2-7	CASSPSSADYEQYF	TGTGCCAGCTCACCATCAAGTGCGGACTACGAGCAGTACTTC
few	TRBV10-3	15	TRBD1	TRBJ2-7	CAISGLGQGLYEQYF	TGTGCCATCAGTGGGTTGGGACAGGGGCTTTACGAGCAGTACTTC
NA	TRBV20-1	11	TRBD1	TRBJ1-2	CITQGSYGYTF	TGCATCACACAGGGGAGCTATGGCTACACCTTC
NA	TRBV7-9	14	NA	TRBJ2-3	CASSPFKGRDTQYF	TGTGCCAGCAGCCCCTTCAAGGGGCGGGATACGCAGTATTTT
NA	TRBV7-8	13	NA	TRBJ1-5	CASSSYSNQPQHF	TGTGCCAGCAGCTCCTATAGCAATCAGCCCCAGCATTTT
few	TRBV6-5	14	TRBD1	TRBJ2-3	CASSMDRGADTQYF	TGTGCCAGCAGTATGGACAGGGGAGCAGATACGCAGTATTTT